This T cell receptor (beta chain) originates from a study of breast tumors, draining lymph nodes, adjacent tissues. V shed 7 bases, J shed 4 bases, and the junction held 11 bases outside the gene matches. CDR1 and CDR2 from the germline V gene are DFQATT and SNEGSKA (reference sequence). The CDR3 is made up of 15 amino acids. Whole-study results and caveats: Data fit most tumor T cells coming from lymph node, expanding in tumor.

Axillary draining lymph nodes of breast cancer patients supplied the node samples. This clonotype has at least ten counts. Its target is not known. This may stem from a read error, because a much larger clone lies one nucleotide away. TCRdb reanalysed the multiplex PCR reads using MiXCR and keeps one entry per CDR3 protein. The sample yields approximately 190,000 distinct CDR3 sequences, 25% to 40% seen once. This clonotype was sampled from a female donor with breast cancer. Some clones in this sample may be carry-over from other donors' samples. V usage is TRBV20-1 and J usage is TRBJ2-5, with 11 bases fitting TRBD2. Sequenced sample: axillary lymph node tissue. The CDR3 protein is CSGGGLAVYPETQYF. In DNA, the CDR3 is TGCAGTGGGGGGGGACTAGCGGTTTACCCAGAGACCCAGTACTTC.